These 20 T cell receptor beta chains share one sample of origin, sequenced in a study of cytomegalovirus exposure and HLA in healthy donors. Sequencing was performed with immunoSEQ multiplex PCR; in TCRdb, only in-frame clones are kept and a portion is missing. In the table there are some 160,000 clones, 88% of which are singletons. Sequencing was done on a sample of PBMCs. These TCRs come from a man aged 18 to 30 in good health and CMV-seronegative.

V and J are TRBV19 and TRBJ2-7, with D possibly TRBD2 on 5 matching bases. The V gene's germline CDR1 is LNHDA and CDR2 SQIVND (reference sequence). The CDR3 runs 13 residues. Trimming took 5 bases from V and 6 from J, leaving 14 bases between them. The CDR3 coding sequence is TGTGCCAGTAGTGGGAACGGGGTGGGCGAGCAGTACGTC. Encoded protein: CASSGNGVGEQYV.

The chain joins TRBV7-6 to TRBJ2-3; 8 bases fit TRBD1. The CDR3 consists of 14 residues. The V gene end was trimmed by 5 bases and the J gene end by 6 bases; junction bases not matched to a gene: 7. Germline lookup yields CDR1 SGHVS and CDR2 FNYEAQ. In nucleotides, the CDR3 is TGTGCCAGCAGCCAGCAGGGGGCGCGGGATACGCAGTATTTT. It codes for CASSQQGARDTQYF.

The chain is built from TRBV6-1 and TRBJ2-1; TRBD2 matches at 10 bases. The germline CDR1 and CDR2 sequences are MNHNS and SASEGT. The CDR3 is made up of 19 amino acids. J lost 8 bases, V lost 0 bases, and 16 bases had no gene match. Here the CDR3 DNA reads TGTGCCAGCAGTGAAGCGCGTAGCGGGGGGCCTTTGAGGTACGATGAGCAGTTCTTC. Translating it yields CASSEARSGGPLRYDEQFF.

The chain couples TRBV10-3 to TRBJ2-7; 8 bases line up with TRBD2. There are 18 residues in the CDR3. Losses at the gene ends were 7 bases for V and 0 bases for J; bases not matched to a gene: 17. Per the germline V gene, CDR1 is ENHRY and CDR2 is SYGVKD. The CDR3 region has the DNA TGTGCCATCACGATCCTAACCCCTAAGCGGGAGAGCTCCTACGAGCAGTACTTC. This codes for CAITILTPKRESSYEQYF.

The chain joins TRBV9 to TRBJ1-5, with a weak D call TRBD1 (5 bases). The V end lost 0 bases, the J end lost 1 base, and 8 bases lay between the germline ends. There are 15 residues in the CDR3. Germline loops: CDR1 SGDLS, CDR2 YYNGEE. CDR3 residues: CASSVGTRSNQPQHF. In DNA, the CDR3 is TGTGCCAGCAGCGTAGGGACAAGAAGCAATCAGCCCCAGCATTTT. Combining the CDR3 with reference TRBV9 and TRBJ1-5 gives the whole variable domain DSGVTQTPKHLITATGQRVTLRCSPRSGDLSVYWYQQSLDQGLQFLIQYYNGEERAKGNILERFSAQQFPDLHSELNLSSLELGDSALYFCASSVGTRSNQPQHFGDGTRLSIL.

V gene TRBV27 combines with J gene TRBJ1-5; D not resolved. From germline, CDR1 is MNHEY and CDR2 SMNVEV (reference sequence). This CDR3 is 13 amino acids long. V was clipped by 6 bases and J by 1 base, with 7 bases between them. CDR3 sequence (DNA): TGTGCCAGCAGCCTTCAGAGCAATCAGCCCCAGCATTTT. Translation gives CASSLQSNQPQHF.

This clone was counted between two and nine times. CDR3 amino acids: CASSSGQGENQPQHF. The CDR3 DNA reads as TGTGCCAGCAGCTCCGGACAGGGGGAGAATCAGCCCCAGCATTTT. This chain joins TRBV7-2 and TRBJ1-5; 10 nucleotides match TRBD1. This CDR3 spans 15 amino acids. Germline CDR1 and CDR2: SGHTA and FQGNSA. V trimming: 4 bases; J trimming: 4 bases; junction bases outside the gene matches: 4.

This clone appeared a few times. The rearrangement joins TRBV5-1 to TRBJ1-2, with a possible D match to TRBD1 (5 bases). The CDR3 is made up of 14 amino acids. Between the trimmed V and J ends, which lost 3 bases and 4 bases, there was a span of 13 bases. The germline CDR1 and CDR2 sequences are SGHRS and YFSETQ. CDR3 sequence: CASSWGDGVYGYTF. For the CDR3, the DNA is TGCGCCAGCAGCTGGGGGGACGGAGTCTATGGCTACACCTTC.

This sequence joins TRBV6-6 and TRBJ2-1; 9 nucleotides agree with TRBD1. Losses at the gene ends were 7 bases for V and 9 bases for J; bases not matched to a gene: 10. CDR3 size: 14 residues. Germline V gives CDR1 MNHNY, CDR2 SVGAGI (reference sequence). DNA of the CDR3: TGTGCCAGCACCCAAGGACAGGGGCTGAGTGAGCAGTTCTTC. It is translated as CASTQGQGLSEQFF.

V is TRBV5-6 and J is TRBJ2-7; D might be TRBD2 (6 bases). CDR3 size: 14 residues. Trimming removed 4 bases from V and 1 base from J, with 12 bases in between. CDR1 and CDR2 (germline): SGHDT, YYEEEE. CDR3 in DNA: TGTGCCAGCAGCCCCGGGACTGCTTCCTACGAGCAGTACTTC. It encodes CASSPGTASYEQYF.

This clone was seen just once. This rearrangement joins TRBV4-3 to TRBJ2-2; D is unclear. CDR1 is LGHNA, CDR2 YSLEER, per germline. Trimming cost V 2 bases and J 6 bases, with 13 bases left between them. The CDR3 covers 15 residues. The CDR3 region has the DNA TGCGCCAGCAGCCAATATACGGGTTGGTCCGGGGAGCTGTTTTTT. It codes for CASSQYTGWSGELFF.

The chain carries TRBV18 and TRBJ2-7, with 7 nucleotides matching TRBD2. CDR1 is KGHSH and CDR2 is LQKENI in the germline V gene. The length of the CDR3 is 14 residues. The ends lost 4 bases at V and 2 bases at J; junction bases unmatched: 5. The CDR3 bases are TGTGCCAGCTCACTCGTTGGACTAGCCTACGAGCAGTACTTC. This sequence encodes CASSLVGLAYEQYF. The full variable domain, completed using reference TRBV18 and TRBJ2-7, is NAGVMQNPRHLVRRRGQEARLRCSPMKGHSHVYWYRQLPEEGLKFMVYLQKENIIDESGMPKERFSAEFPKEGPSILRIQQVVRGDSAAYFCASSLVGLAYEQYFGPGTRLTVT.

The V and J genes are TRBV7-2 and TRBJ1-4; D gene unclear. The CDR3 has 15 residues. V lost 5 bases to trimming and J lost 0 bases, with 10 bases between them. Germline lookup yields CDR1 SGHTA and CDR2 FQGNSA. For the CDR3, the DNA is TGTGCCAGCAGCCCAAACAGTGCAACTAATGAAAAACTGTTTTTT. This translates into CASSPNSATNEKLFF.

V and J are TRBV2 and TRBJ2-1; D might be TRBD1 (6 bases). Germline values: CDR1 SNHLY, CDR2 FYNNEI. This CDR3 is 15 amino acids long. The germline V and J ends were trimmed by 5 bases and 2 bases, with 13 bases remaining between them. Here the CDR3 reads CASSSTGTPYNEQFF. DNA for the CDR3: TGTGCCAGCAGTTCCACCGGGACACCCTACAATGAGCAGTTCTTC.

CDR3 in amino acids: CASSLEWGQVYEQYF. The CDR3 DNA reads as TGTGCCAGCAGCTTAGAATGGGGACAGGTCTACGAGCAGTACTTC. The chain recombines TRBV7-2 with TRBJ2-7; 8 positions agree with TRBD1. Germline-derived CDR1 and CDR2 are SGHTA and FQGNSA. The CDR3 totals 15 residues. Trimming removed 1 base from V and 3 bases from J; junction bases left unmatched: 5.

The gene calls are TRBV28 and TRBJ1-5; 9 bases fit TRBD1. Germline trimming cut 7 bases from V and 0 bases from J; bases unmatched to any gene: 10. The CDR3 is made up of 17 amino acids. Germline CDR1 reads MDHEN; CDR2 reads SYDVKM. CDR3 residues: CASTTGTGLYSNQPQHF. CDR3 DNA: TGTGCCAGCACTACCGGGACAGGGCTTTATAGCAATCAGCCCCAGCATTTT.

This chain uses TRBV6-1 with TRBJ1-2; perhaps TRBD1 as D (5 bases). The CDR3 totals 12 residues. Germline V gene data show CDR1 as MNHNS and CDR2 as SASEGT. V dropped 8 bases and J dropped 5 bases, with 12 bases sitting between them. The CDR3 region is CASFYQGYGYTF. Written as DNA, the CDR3 is TGTGCCAGCTTTTATCAGGGATATGGCTACACCTTC.

This clone was seen only once. The rearrangement joins TRBV27 to TRBJ2-1; 9 bases map to TRBD2. V was clipped by 6 bases and J by 6 bases; unmatched bases: 12. Germline CDR1 MNHEY, CDR2 SMNVEV (reference sequence). The CDR3 contains 16 residues. CDR3 amino acids: CASRLNSGSYPNEQFF. The CDR3 nucleotides read TGTGCCAGCAGACTAAATAGCGGGAGTTATCCCAATGAGCAGTTCTTC.

The V gene is TRBV5-4, the J gene TRBJ1-2; D is ambiguous. CDR1 is SGHNT and CDR2 is YYREEE in the germline V gene (reference sequence). This CDR3 is 13 amino acids long. With 0 bases removed from V and 8 bases from J, the gap between germline ends came to 11 bases. CDR3 sequence reads: CASSLDSSPGYTF. The CDR3 nucleotides are TGTGCCAGCAGCTTGGACAGCTCCCCCGGCTACACCTTC.

This chain uses TRBV5-1 with TRBJ2-2; D is perhaps TRBD2 (7 bases). The CDR3 runs 17 residues. Germline V gives CDR1 SGHRS, CDR2 YFSETQ. V was trimmed by 0 bases and J by 3 bases, leaving 15 bases between them. Written as DNA, the CDR3 is TGCGCCAGCAGCTTGGCAGGTGGGGGGGCCGACACCGGGGAGCTGTTTTTT. Protein product: CASSLAGGGADTGELFF.